The entry below gives a single T cell receptor (beta chain) sequence along with its context. Its antigen is still unknown. Clones were read by immunoSEQ multiplex PCR, and TCRdb kept only the in-frame ones, dropping some. The sample includes approximately 170,000 clones, about 88% of them seen just once. This record belongs to a study of lymphopenia after photon versus proton radiotherapy. General observations from the study: Relative stability marked proton patients; photon patients lost diversity and naive cells. Post-nadir TCR diversity decline inversely tracked overall survival among those who died. After the lymphocyte nadir, photon-treated repertoires showed oligoclonal expansion, especially of CD8+ Temra cells. Better survival with proton therapy was suggested as possible, not demonstrated.

The V end lost 5 bases, the J end lost 0 bases, and 14 bases lay between the germline ends. CDR3 length: 16 amino acids. CDR1 LGHNT and CDR2 FRNRAP come from the germline V gene. Sequencing used peripheral blood, obtained from a patient treated with photon-based radiotherapy. This receptor was obtained from a man aged 45-65 years with gastric cancer. V is TRBV12-5 and J is TRBJ1-5; D not certain. CDR3 protein: CASGPPGAYSNQPQHF. The CDR3 bases are TGTGCTAGTGGTCCTCCAGGAGCTTATAGCAATCAGCCCCAGCATTTT.